These 27 T cell receptor beta chains were sequenced from one sample in a study of CXCR3-negative and CXCR3-positive naive CD8 T cells. In preparing the TRB cDNA libraries, 5' RACE with UMI labels was used. TCRdb reprocessed the 5' RACE reads and reports one entry per CDR3 protein, with no DNA. The table for this sample gives approximately 70,000 distinct CDR3 sequences. Sequenced material: naive CXCR3- CD8+ T cells from blood. Subset: CD45RO-CCR7+CD27+CD95- naive CD8+ T cells lacking CXCR3 (TNR3-). The receptors come from a human donor in good health. Some clones in this sample may be carry-over from other donors' samples.

CDR3 loop: CASSFSAGELFF. The chain is built from TRBV7-7 and TRBJ2-2. Per the germline V gene, CDR1 is SSHAT and CDR2 is FNYEAQ (reference sequence). The CDR3 length is 12 residues.

The chain couples TRBV29-1 to TRBJ1-1; TCRdb gives TRBD1 as the D gene, but with no DNA this cannot be confirmed. Germline lookup yields CDR1 SQVTM and CDR2 ANQGSEA. There are 14 residues in the CDR3. The CDR3 loop reads CSVLPGQINTEAFF.

This chain connects TRBV2 to TRBJ2-3; the D call of TRBD1 rests on TCRdb alone, since no DNA is present to check it. CDR1 and CDR2 (germline): SNHLY, FYNNEI. The CDR3 loop spans 12 amino acids. The CDR3 sequence: CASTGGGGGQYF.

The CDR3 spells CASTNGFGGHPQREQFF. The chain is built from TRBV6-6 and TRBJ2-1; the TCRdb call, TRBD1, lacks DNA for checking. The CDR3 sequence is 17 residues long. Germline values: CDR1 MNHNY, CDR2 SVGAGI (reference sequence).

CDR3 sequence reads: CASSLRGQGYEQYF. V is TRBV5-6 and J is TRBJ2-7; TCRdb's D gene call, TRBD1, goes unchecked for lack of DNA. CDR1 and CDR2 (germline): SGHDT, YYEEEE. This CDR3 spans 14 amino acids.

The chain joins TRBV25-1 to TRBJ2-7. CDR3 length: 12 residues. Germline CDR1 reads MGHDK; CDR2 reads SYGVNS. CDR3 protein: CASSGRSYEQYF.

V is TRBV20-1 and J is TRBJ2-3; TCRdb's D gene call, TRBD2, goes unchecked for lack of DNA. Germline CDR1 is DFQATT and CDR2 is SNEGSKA (reference sequence). The CDR3 spans 17 residues. CDR3 protein: CSARQLRASGDRNTQYF.

The chain has TRBV10-2 and TRBJ2-7. Germline assignment: CDR1 WSHSY and CDR2 SAAADI. The CDR3 loop spans 12 amino acids. CDR3 sequence reads: CASSDMGSEQYF.

The J gene is TRBJ1-5, the V gene TRBV6-2 or TRBV6-3. Per germline, CDR1 MNHEY and CDR2 SVGEGT. There are 15 residues in the CDR3. This CDR3 reads CASASPGRVDQPQHF.

The chain has TRBV29-1 and TRBJ1-2; TCRdb reports TRBD1, a call that lacks DNA to check it against. Germline loops: CDR1 SQVTM, CDR2 ANQGSEA. The CDR3 runs 13 residues. CDR3 region: CSVDGQGLEGYTF.

The chain has TRBV5-5 and TRBJ2-7; TCRdb names TRBD1, which stays unverified in the absence of DNA. The germline CDR1 and CDR2 sequences are SGHKS and YYEKEE (reference sequence). The CDR3 spans 13 residues. This chain's CDR3 is CASSEWTLYEQYF.

This chain joins TRBV7-9 and TRBJ2-7; the TCRdb D gene call, TRBD1, has no DNA to confirm it. CDR1 and CDR2 from the germline V gene are SEHNR and FQNEAQ (reference sequence). CDR3 length: 12 residues. The CDR3 region is CASSLGALEQYF.

The rearrangement links TRBV7-8 to TRBJ2-1; TCRdb selects TRBD1, and the lack of DNA leaves this call unchecked. Germline lookup yields CDR1 SGHVS and CDR2 FQNEAQ. The CDR3 covers 13 residues. The chain's CDR3 is CASSLDGGDEQFF.

The V gene is TRBV25-1, the J gene TRBJ1-1. Germline V CDR1 and CDR2: MGHDK, SYGVNS. The CDR3 totals 13 residues. The CDR3 spells CASSSGPNTEAFF.

V and J are TRBV21-1 and TRBJ2-4; TCRdb gives TRBD2 as the D gene, but with no DNA this cannot be confirmed. TRBV21-1 is reported as a pseudogene. The length of the CDR3 is 11 residues. The CDR3 spells CASIGLSIQYF.

The V and J genes are TRBV7-2 and TRBJ2-7. Per germline, CDR1 SGHTA and CDR2 FQGNSA. The CDR3 is made up of 11 amino acids. The CDR3 region is CASSFSYEQYF.

This sequence joins TRBV20-1 and TRBJ2-7; there is no DNA to check the TCRdb D call of TRBD1. Germline CDR1 and CDR2: DFQATT and SNEGSKA (reference sequence). CDR3 size: 13 residues. CDR3 amino acids: CSARSDRVWEQYF.

The V and J genes are TRBV7-9 and TRBJ2-4. In germline, CDR1 is SEHNR, CDR2 FQNEAQ (reference sequence). The CDR3 has 16 amino acids. The CDR3 loop is CASSSNTLETWDIQYF.

The chain recombines TRBV6-4 with TRBJ2-1; no DNA is available, so the TRBD1 call from TCRdb remains unchecked. The length of the CDR3 is 15 residues. Per the germline V gene, CDR1 is MRHNA and CDR2 is SNTAGT. The CDR3 here is CASSDSTGGYNEQFF.

CDR3 amino acids: CSGGVFVASGSYNEQFF. The chain joins TRBV29-1 to TRBJ2-1; the D call from TCRdb, TRBD1, cannot be confirmed without DNA. This CDR3 comprises 17 residues. Germline V gene sequence: CDR1 SQVTM, CDR2 ANQGSEA.

The genes are TRBV4-3 and TRBJ1-2; TCRdb's D gene call, TRBD1, goes unchecked for lack of DNA. The CDR3 loop spans 15 amino acids. Germline assignment: CDR1 LGHNA and CDR2 YSLEER. The CDR3 loop is CASSREGGSGYGYTF.

This chain joins TRBV9 and TRBJ2-3; with no DNA, the TCRdb D assignment of TRBD1 cannot be verified. The germline V gene encodes CDR1 SGDLS and CDR2 YYNGEE. This CDR3 has 14 amino acids. The CDR3 region is CASSSRGVTDTQYF.

The chain combines TRBV6-5 with TRBJ2-5; no DNA is available, so the TRBD2 call from TCRdb remains unchecked. The CDR3 totals 15 residues. Germline CDR1 and CDR2: MNHEY and SVGAGI. The CDR3 is CASSPAGREVETQYF.

The chain uses TRBV10-2 and TRBJ1-1; TCRdb returns TRBD1, unconfirmable since there is no DNA. The CDR3 consists of 13 residues. The germline CDR1 and CDR2 sequences are WSHSY and SAAADI. CDR3 residues: CASRGDRNTEAFF.

The chain joins TRBV27 to TRBJ1-4; the TRBD1 assignment by TCRdb is unverifiable without DNA. Looked up from germline, CDR1 is MNHEY and CDR2 is SMNVEV (reference sequence). CDR3 length equals 14 residues. The CDR3 sequence is CASSPGHYIEKLFF.

This chain connects TRBV7-3 to TRBJ2-3. The germline CDR1 and CDR2 sequences are SGHTA and FQGTGA. The CDR3 spans 13 residues. This CDR3 reads CASSPDITDTQYF. Variable domain in full (rest from reference TRBV7-3 and TRBJ2-3): GAGVSQTPSNKVTEKGKYVELRCDPISGHTALYWYRQSLGQGPEFLIYFQGTGAADDSGLPNDRFFAVRPEGSVSTLKIQRTERGDSAVYLCASSPDITDTQYFGPGTRLTVL.

The chain links TRBV29-1 to TRBJ2-2; absent DNA, TCRdb's TRBD2 call cannot be checked. Germline V CDR1 and CDR2: SQVTM, ANQGSEA. The CDR3 spans 14 residues. The CDR3 sequence is CSVETGNTAGELFF.